This TCR beta chain originates from a study of T cell responses to AZD1222 COVID-19 vaccine. In the study overall: Investigators merged groups given second doses at roughly 4 or roughly 12 weeks.

Data came from immunoSEQ multiplex PCR; TCRdb stores just in-frame clones and leaves some out. This sample has fewer than 65,000 clones, with around four fifths found just once. This clone was counted once. The CDR3 consists of 13 residues. Germline CDR1 and CDR2: LNHDA and SQIVND (reference sequence). V lost 4 bases, J lost 7 bases, and 7 bases stayed unmatched. The source is an adult in good health. The rearrangement uses TRBV19 and TRBJ2-7, with 7 bases lining up with TRBD2. The sequencing here drew on peripheral blood, taken on day 0 of AZD1222 vaccination. CDR3 DNA sequence: TGTGCCAGTAGTAGCGGGGGAGGTGAAGAGCAGTACTTC. As protein: CASSSGGGEEQYF.